This T cell receptor (beta chain) was documented in a study of shared clonotypes between healthy human individuals. For the study at large: Three plates each covered CD4 naive and memory; CD8 naive two, CD8 memory one.

The study's findings and limits: The represented genetic and exposure-history diversity was limited by the small number of donors. The researchers took only blood, and tissue repertoires probably look different.

Germline loops: CDR1 SGDLS, CDR2 YYNGEE. Trimming pared 0 bases from V and 10 bases from J, leaving 9 bases between. The CDR3 has 12 amino acids. Clones were read by immunoSEQ multiplex PCR, and TCRdb kept only the in-frame ones, dropping some. Of a few million clones in the sample, more than 90% are singletons; the top ten hold more than 0.12%. As for this clone: Its antigen is as yet unknown.

The sequenced sample consisted of naive CD4+ T cells sorted from blood. Indicated subset: CD45RA+ positively selected. The chain recombines TRBV9 with TRBJ2-3; D call uncertain. The clonotype originates from a man aged 18-30 years in good health. In DNA, the CDR3 is TGTGCCAGCAGCGTAGGCACCGATGCGCAGTATTTT. Its translation: CASSVGTDAQYF.